The 11 T cell receptor beta chains given below trace back to one sample, sequenced in a study of cytomegalovirus exposure and HLA in healthy donors. Primers included in the PCR were 60 Vbeta and 13 Jbeta primers. Repertoires were generated with immunoSEQ multiplex PCR, while TCRdb's copy carries only in-frame clones and drops some. The sample yields about 120,000 clones, about three quarters seen once. The sample comprised PBMCs. These receptors were obtained from a woman aged 25 to 45 in good health and CMV-seropositive.

The V and J genes are TRBV11-3 and TRBJ2-5; 8 nucleotides line up with TRBD2. Germline-derived CDR1 and CDR2 are SGHNT and YENEEA. The CDR3 has 14 residues. J gave up 5 bases and V 10 bases, and 12 bases lay outside the gene matches. The CDR3 region has the DNA TGTGCCAAAATATGCGGGGGGACACCGGAGACCCAGTACTTC. Its protein is CAKICGGTPETQYF.

This sequence joins TRBV6-1 and TRBJ1-2; the match to TRBD1 covers 7 bases. J lost 4 bases, V lost 3 bases, and 11 bases had no gene match. The CDR3 consists of 16 residues. The germline CDR1 and CDR2 sequences are MNHNS and SASEGT. Here the CDR3 DNA reads TGTGCCAGCAGTGAGGTTCCGGACAGGAGTTCCTATGGCTACACCTTC. It codes for CASSEVPDRSSYGYTF.

This clone was picked up a small number of times. The rearrangement links TRBV28 to TRBJ1-5, with D perhaps TRBD1 (5 bases). The CDR3 length is 16 residues. Trimming removed 6 bases from V and 5 bases from J, with 20 bases in between. Germline CDR1 reads MDHEN; CDR2 reads SYDVKM. The CDR3 coding sequence is TGTGCCAGCAGGGGCGGGACTCGAACATCTTATCAGCCCCAGCATTTT. It specifies CASRGGTRTSYQPQHF.

The table lists this clone with a count of one. The V gene is TRBV2, the J gene TRBJ2-1, with unresolved D. The V end was cut by 4 bases, the J end by 12 bases, with 7 bases between. The CDR3 sequence is 10 residues long. CDR1 is SNHLY and CDR2 is FYNNEI in the germline V gene. The CDR3 nucleotides read TGTGCCAGCAGTGTCACACGGCAGTTCTTC. This codes for CASSVTRQFF.

J is TRBJ2-1 and V is TRBV2, with 11 bases aligning to TRBD2. CDR3 length: 14 residues. Germline-derived CDR1 and CDR2 are SNHLY and FYNNEI. The J segment lost 15 bases and the V segment lost 0 bases, leaving 7 bases of the junction unmatched. CDR3 residues: CASSEAHSGGAGFF. In DNA form, the CDR3 reads TGTGCCAGCAGTGAAGCGCATAGCGGGGGGGCCGGGTTCTTC.

This clone was seen a few times. This chain links TRBV30 with TRBJ2-5; TRBD2 might be the D (6 bases). Germline V gene data show CDR1 as GTSNPN and CDR2 as SVGIG (reference sequence). V dropped 0 bases and J dropped 9 bases, with 17 bases sitting between them. The CDR3 extends over 14 amino acids. The DNA of the CDR3 is TGTGCCTGGAGTGTGGGGGGTGGAGGGGAGGCCCAGTACTTC. It specifies CAWSVGGGGEAQYF.

Comments on this clone: Germline and junction disagree at one end, which may indicate a read error. This sample includes further DNA sequences coding for the same CDR3. The CDR3 DNA reads as TGCGCCTGGAGCTATACTAGCGGGGGGGGATACAATGAGCAGTTCTTC. This encodes CAWSYTSGGGYNEQFF. J is TRBJ2-1 and V is TRBV30; 13 nucleotides agree with TRBD2. This CDR3 region has 16 residues. Germline V gene lookup returns CDR1 GTSNPN and CDR2 SVGIG (reference sequence).

This sequence joins TRBV11-2 and TRBJ2-2, with 9 bases lining up with TRBD1. V gave up 5 bases and J gave up 8 bases; unmatched junction bases: 12. Germline-derived CDR1 and CDR2 are SGHAT and FQNNGV. The CDR3 spans 16 residues. The CDR3 DNA reads TGTGCCAGCAGCAAGCCGGGACAGGGAATTCTTGGGGAGCTGTTTTTT. It translates to CASSKPGQGILGELFF.

This chain links TRBV28 with TRBJ2-5; D gene unclear. CDR1 is MDHEN, CDR2 SYDVKM, per germline. Between the trimmed V and J ends, which lost 4 bases and 4 bases, there was a span of 16 bases. This CDR3 has 15 residues. The CDR3 sequence is CASSSLLGLGETQYF. CDR3 sequence (DNA): TGTGCCAGCAGTTCCCTCCTAGGATTGGGAGAGACCCAGTACTTC. The full variable domain, its missing parts supplied by reference TRBV28 and TRBJ2-5, is DVKVTQSSRYLVKRTGEKVFLECVQDMDHENMFWYRQDPGLGLRLIYFSYDVKMKEKGDIPEGYSVSREKKERFSLILESASTNQTSMYLCASSSLLGLGETQYFGPGTRLLVL.

This clone has more than one count but fewer than ten. This sequence joins TRBV6-6 and TRBJ1-2; TRBD1 is a possible D gene (6 bases). The V and J ends lost 5 bases and 5 bases respectively, with 18 bases between them. Germline CDR1 MNHNY, CDR2 SVGAGI (reference sequence). This CDR3 spans 15 amino acids. Here the CDR3 reads CASSTGGPRGYGYTF. CDR3 sequence (DNA): TGTGCCAGCAGTACGGGGGGGCCCCGGGGGTATGGCTACACCTTC.

The J gene is TRBJ2-7, the V gene TRBV9; 8 nucleotides line up with TRBD2. Trimming removed 1 base from V and 7 bases from J; junction bases left unmatched: 16. Germline V gene sequence: CDR1 SGDLS, CDR2 YYNGEE. The CDR3 length is 17 residues. The CDR3 loop reads CASSVLSGEPLSGEQYF. The CDR3 nucleotides read TGTGCCAGCAGCGTACTTAGCGGGGAGCCCCTGAGTGGGGAGCAGTACTTC. The variable domain in full, completed from reference TRBV9 and TRBJ2-7, reads DSGVTQTPKHLITATGQRVTLRCSPRSGDLSVYWYQQSLDQGLQFLIQYYNGEERAKGNILERFSAQQFPDLHSELNLSSLELGDSALYFCASSVLSGEPLSGEQYFGPGTRLTVT.